What follows is one TCR beta chain and its context. Its antigen remains unidentified. The record originates from a study of T cell responses to AZD1222 COVID-19 vaccine. Looking at the study overall: Pooled in the analysis were second doses at about 4 or about 12 weeks.

Germline CDR1 and CDR2: MNHEY and SMNVEV (reference sequence). The CDR3 has 15 amino acids. With 5 bases clipped from V and 0 bases from J, the junction kept 4 bases outside the gene matches. TCRdb keeps only in-frame clones here, not all; method: immunoSEQ multiplex PCR. The data hold tens of thousands of clones, with around 90% observed a single time. Broader study findings: Clonal diversity was possibly underestimated, and white British individuals and females predominated among donors. Close to half of spike-specific TCRs reportedly recognize unmutated variant regions. The span of vaccine-associated CD4 TCRs extended across spike, with dominance at 160-218 and 743-854.

The sample in question was peripheral blood, obtained on day 0 of AZD1222 vaccination. The rearrangement links TRBV27 to TRBJ1-3, with TRBD1 matching over 7 bases. The TCR was taken from an adult in good health. This CDR3 is CASSLTGNSGNTIYF. The DNA for the CDR3 is TGTGCCAGCAGTCTGACAGGGAACTCTGGAAACACCATATATTTT.